Here is one T cell receptor (beta chain) with its context. As yet, its antigen is unknown. Authors of the study amplified TCR beta CDR3 regions from RNA transcripts. A set of HTBI primers served as the primers for a first-round RT-PCR of the TCR CDR3. TCRdb reprocessed the multiplex PCR reads with MiXCR, giving one entry per CDR3 protein. The profile shows hundreds of thousands of distinct CDR3 sequences, 15% to 20% of them singletons. There are 15 residues in the CDR3. Germline trimming cut 6 bases from V and 1 base from J; bases unmatched to any gene: 4. Germline CDR1 reads MNHNS; CDR2 reads SASEGT. These data come from a study of T cells in Graves' hyperthyroidism and ophthalmopathy. Overall study results and limits: Most clonotypes expanded in thyroid above 0.001 were likewise present in blood.

The sample consisted of blood. This clonotype was obtained from a young woman with Graves' hyperthyroidism. This sequence joins TRBV6-1 and TRBJ1-2, with 11 bases aligning to TRBD1. This CDR3 reads CASSLGQGGNYGYTF. The CDR3 DNA reads TGTGCCAGCAGCCTGGGACAGGGGGGTAACTATGGCTACACCTTC.